The 20 T cell receptor beta chains reported below all come from one sample, sequenced in a study of blood T cell repertoires in COVID-19. TCRdb's table, derived via immunoSEQ multiplex PCR, lists solely in-frame clones and lacks some. The table records around 340,000 clones, just over 85% of them present only once. Source material: PBMCs or T cells enriched from blood (not recorded which). Source of these receptors: a woman aged 40-49 years with acute COVID-19.

The chain employs TRBV6-5 and TRBJ2-7, with TRBD2 identical over 11 bases. This CDR3 region has 15 residues. Looked up from germline, CDR1 is MNHEY and CDR2 is SVGAGI. The J segment lost 4 bases and the V segment lost 5 bases, leaving 7 bases of the junction unmatched. The CDR3 here is CASSLTGTSGYEQYF. The CDR3 DNA reads TGTGCCAGCAGTCTAACCGGGACTAGCGGATACGAGCAGTACTTC.

This chain links TRBV10-1 with TRBJ1-5, with a weak D call TRBD1 (6 bases). V was cut by 8 bases and J by 0 bases, with 17 bases left in between. The CDR3 loop spans 16 amino acids. Germline CDR1 reads WNHNN; CDR2 reads SYGVQD (reference sequence). The CDR3 DNA reads TGCGCCAGCCAGATCTTGACAGGCAATAGCAATCAGCCCCAGCATTTT. The encoded protein is CASQILTGNSNQPQHF.

This sequence joins TRBV28 and TRBJ2-2, with 8 bases fitting TRBD1. Germline V gives CDR1 MDHEN, CDR2 SYDVKM. V shed 7 bases, J shed 2 bases, and the junction held 18 bases outside the gene matches. The CDR3 is made up of 19 amino acids. In DNA, the CDR3 is TGTGCCAGCAAATCCGCCGGTTTGGGACAGGACAAAAACACCGGGGAGCTGTTTTTT. This sequence encodes CASKSAGLGQDKNTGELFF.

This clone has a single count. The V gene is TRBV3-1 (or the pseudogene TRBV3-2), the J gene TRBJ2-3; 11 positions match TRBD2. Germline V CDR1 and CDR2: LGHDT, YNNKEL (reference sequence). The J segment lost 2 bases and the V segment lost 4 bases, leaving 20 bases of the junction unmatched. This CDR3 comprises 21 residues. CDR3 region: CASSPTRKGDLLAGDTDTQYF. For the CDR3, the DNA is TGTGCCAGCAGCCCAACAAGGAAGGGGGACCTACTAGCGGGGGACACAGATACGCAGTATTTT.

The J gene is TRBJ1-3, the V gene TRBV28, with D tentatively TRBD1 (6 bases). V lost 3 bases to trimming and J lost 3 bases, with 9 bases between them. This CDR3 is 14 amino acids long. Germline values: CDR1 MDHEN, CDR2 SYDVKM. The CDR3 is CASSFTGSGNTIYF. CDR3 DNA: TGTGCCAGCAGTTTTACAGGGAGTGGAAACACCATATATTTT.

The V gene is TRBV18, the J gene TRBJ2-5; D is perhaps TRBD1 (6 bases). This CDR3 has 14 amino acids. The germline V gene encodes CDR1 KGHSH and CDR2 LQKENI. V lost 4 bases to trimming and J lost 3 bases, with 12 bases between them. CDR3 residues: CASSQPGHKETQYF. In DNA form, the CDR3 reads TGTGCCAGCTCACAACCGGGACATAAAGAGACCCAGTACTTC.

V usage is TRBV4-3 and J usage is TRBJ2-2, with D tentatively TRBD1 (6 bases). V dropped 0 bases and J dropped 5 bases, with 13 bases sitting between them. The CDR3 totals 16 residues. In germline, CDR1 is LGHNA, CDR2 YSLEER. The chain's CDR3 is CASSQDWTVGTGELFF. The DNA of the CDR3 is TGCGCCAGCAGCCAAGACTGGACAGTGGGAACCGGGGAGCTGTTTTTT.

This clone has only a few counts. This sequence joins TRBV20-1 and TRBJ2-2, with 9 bases lining up with TRBD2. In germline, CDR1 is DFQATT, CDR2 SNEGSKA (reference sequence). The length of the CDR3 is 15 residues. Germline trimming cut 3 bases from V and 5 bases from J; bases unmatched to any gene: 7. The CDR3 DNA reads TGCAGTGCTAGTATTTCCAGCGGGAGGACCGGGGAGCTGTTTTTT. Translated, it gives CSASISSGRTGELFF.

The rearrangement uses TRBV12-5 and TRBJ2-5; possibly TRBD1 for D (5 bases). V was trimmed by 1 base and J by 3 bases, leaving 9 bases between them. Germline loops: CDR1 LGHNT, CDR2 FRNRAP. The CDR3 sequence is 14 residues long. CDR3 protein: CASGLGGTKETQYF. The DNA of the CDR3 is TGTGCTAGTGGTTTGGGGGGCACGAAAGAGACCCAGTACTTC.

The rearrangement joins TRBV29-1 to TRBJ2-3; D may be TRBD1 (5 bases). CDR1 and CDR2 from the germline V gene are SQVTM and ANQGSEA. Trimming removed 7 bases at V and 0 bases at J, with 14 bases between. The CDR3 runs 14 residues. The CDR3 region has the DNA TGCAGCGCCTCCGGTACAGGTAGCACAGATACGCAGTATTTT. Its translation: CSASGTGSTDTQYF.

The chain employs TRBV24-1 and TRBJ2-3, with 10 bases aligning to TRBD1. CDR1 KGHDR and CDR2 SFDVKD come from the germline V gene. Trimming cost V 1 base and J 2 bases; bases outside gene matches: 14. CDR3 size: 20 residues. In DNA, the CDR3 is TGTGCCACCAGTGATTTTGGGACAGGGGATAGGACTAGTTTCACAGATACGCAGTATTTT. It codes for CATSDFGTGDRTSFTDTQYF.

This sequence joins TRBV4-2 and TRBJ1-3; 7 bases map to TRBD1. V was pared by 0 bases and J by 2 bases, with 4 bases of the junction left unmatched. The CDR3 runs 16 residues. The germline V gene encodes CDR1 LGHNA and CDR2 YNFKEQ. CDR3 DNA: TGTGCCAGCAGCCAAGAACGGACAGGTGCTGGAAACACCATATATTTT. Protein sequence: CASSQERTGAGNTIYF.

With regard to this clone: Other DNA sequences in this sample translate to the same CDR3. The rearrangement uses TRBV6-5 and TRBJ2-3; no clear D gene. The germline V and J ends were trimmed by 6 bases and 0 bases, with 4 bases remaining between them. The CDR3 has 12 residues. CDR1 and CDR2 (germline): MNHEY, SVGAGI. CDR3 amino acids: CASRTSTDTQYF. CDR3 sequence (DNA): TGTGCCAGCAGAACTAGCACAGATACGCAGTATTTT.

The V call is TRBV5-1, the J call TRBJ1-4; a weak D match, TRBD1 (6 bases). Germline loops: CDR1 SGHRS, CDR2 YFSETQ. The CDR3 runs 16 residues. Trimming cost V 3 bases and J 0 bases, with 12 bases left between them. DNA of the CDR3: TGCGCCAGCAGCTCGACAGGAACGGCAACTAATGAAAAACTGTTTTTT. This gives the protein CASSSTGTATNEKLFF.

This clone was detected only a few times. The chain is built from TRBV5-1 and TRBJ1-2; 11 bases fit TRBD1. J lost 5 bases, V lost 0 bases, and 6 bases had no gene match. The CDR3 sequence is 16 residues long. CDR1 is SGHRS, CDR2 YFSETQ, per germline. The CDR3 reads CASSLGTGGTQYGYTF. CDR3 nucleotides: TGCGCCAGCAGCTTGGGGACAGGGGGCACCCAATATGGCTACACCTTC.

The chain uses TRBV27 and TRBJ2-7; 13 positions agree with TRBD2. Germline V gene sequence: CDR1 MNHEY, CDR2 SMNVEV (reference sequence). With 4 bases clipped from V and 3 bases from J, the junction kept 6 bases outside the gene matches. This CDR3 has 16 residues. CDR3 protein: CASSSGTSGILYEQYF. DNA for the CDR3: TGTGCCAGCAGTTCCGGGACTAGCGGGATCCTCTACGAGCAGTACTTC.

The CDR3 here is CASSWGGGVTKNIQYF. For the CDR3, the DNA is TGTGCCAGCAGTTGGGGCGGGGGGGTAACCAAAAACATTCAGTACTTC. This chain uses TRBV27 with TRBJ2-4; 9 bases align to TRBD2. CDR3 size: 16 residues. Germline V gives CDR1 MNHEY, CDR2 SMNVEV (reference sequence). V lost 4 bases to trimming and J lost 2 bases; unmatched junction nucleotides: 6.

In this sample, this clone turned up a few times. The chain couples TRBV3-1 (or the pseudogene TRBV3-2) to TRBJ1-6; D gene ambiguous. V was cut by 4 bases and J by 9 bases, with 16 bases left in between. Germline values: CDR1 LGHDT, CDR2 YNNKEL (reference sequence). The CDR3 has 15 amino acids. The CDR3 sequence: CASSRRASVGSPLHF. In DNA, the CDR3 is TGTGCCAGCAGCCGGAGGGCATCGGTAGGTTCACCCCTCCACTTT.

The rearrangement joins TRBV7-9 to TRBJ1-2, with D hard to call. In germline, CDR1 is SEHNR, CDR2 FQNEAQ (reference sequence). V was cut by 1 base and J by 0 bases, with 9 bases left in between. The CDR3 contains 15 residues. The CDR3 DNA sequence: TGTGCCAGCAGCTTAGGCGTCCGAACTAACTATGGCTACACCTTC. This translates into CASSLGVRTNYGYTF.

The chain links TRBV7-9 to TRBJ1-4; 7 nucleotides line up with TRBD1. Germline V gene lookup returns CDR1 SEHNR and CDR2 FQNEAQ (reference sequence). Unmatched junction bases numbered 10, after V lost 5 bases and J lost 7 bases. There are 15 residues in the CDR3. CDR3 loop: CASSRVGTVTEKLFF. The CDR3 nucleotides read TGTGCCAGCAGCCGAGTAGGGACAGTGACTGAAAAACTGTTTTTT.